The next 2 T cell receptor beta chains were all read from a single sample in a study of blood T cell repertoires in COVID-19. TCRdb's copy holds only in-frame clones and misses some; the assay was immunoSEQ multiplex PCR. The sample lists 200,000 to 300,000 clones; 88% were seen once. The sample consisted of PBMCs or T cells enriched from blood (not recorded which). Receptors originate from a woman aged 40 to 50 with acute COVID-19.

The chain employs TRBV7-6 and TRBJ1-1, with D possibly matching TRBD1 (5 bases). There are 15 residues in the CDR3. Trimming stripped 5 bases from V and 3 bases from J, with 16 bases between. CDR1 is SGHVS, CDR2 FNYEAQ, per germline. The CDR3 nucleotides read TGTGCCAGCAGCCGAGTACAGGCGGGGGACACTGAAGCTTTCTTT. Its protein is CASSRVQAGDTEAFF.

In this sample, this clone turned up once. This chain joins TRBV7-3 and TRBJ1-6; TRBD1 agrees at 10 bases. The CDR3 is made up of 14 amino acids. Germline V gives CDR1 SGHTA, CDR2 FQGTGA. V shed 4 bases and J 9 bases; nucleotides not matched to a gene: 3. The CDR3 sequence: CASSSGQGGSPLHF. The CDR3, as DNA: TGTGCCAGCAGCTCCGGACAGGGGGGTTCACCCCTCCACTTT. Drawing the rest from reference TRBV7-3 and TRBJ1-6, the complete variable domain is GAGVSQTPSNKVTEKGKYVELRCDPISGHTALYWYRQSLGQGPEFLIYFQGTGAADDSGLPNDRFFAVRPEGSVSTLKIQRTERGDSAVYLCASSSGQGGSPLHFGNGTRLTVT.